This T cell receptor beta chain appears in the sequencing data of a study of identical twins. MiXCR, applied by TCRdb to the 5' RACE reads, yields one record per CDR3 protein. The profile shows 700,000 or so distinct CDR3 sequences, 8% to 9% of them singletons. Germline CDR1 and CDR2: MGHDK and SYGVNS. The CDR3 runs 14 residues. V lost 2 bases to trimming and J lost 2 bases, with 10 bases between them. This clonotype was counted many times. This sample also appeared in a second study, on yellow fever vaccine responses in identical twins.

The chain joins TRBV25-1 to TRBJ2-7; D remains unclear. Sequencing was carried out using PBMCs. The TCR sequence derives from a woman aged 18-30 years in good health. CDR3 in amino acids: CASSELLLPYEQYF. CDR3 bases: TGTGCCAGCAGTGAACTGCTACTGCCCTACGAGCAGTACTTC.